This passage covers 20 T cell receptor beta chains from one sample sequenced in a study of human T cells and chemical hapten exposure. Stated time point: pre-sensitization, week 0. The treatment is: therapeutic diphenylcyclopropenone sensitization with weekly scalp DPC. TCRdb passed the RACE reads through MiXCR, listing each CDR3 protein once. This table holds around 330,000 distinct CDR3 sequences, around 5.5% found once. The sequenced sample was whole blood, obtained in connection with sensitization to the hapten diphenylcyclopropenone (DPC). These receptor sequences come from a woman aged 18 to 35 with alopecia areata. Some clones in this sample may be carry-over from other donors' samples.

This chain uses TRBV28 with TRBJ1-3, with D maybe TRBD1 (5 bases). This CDR3 contains 14 residues. V lost 7 bases, J lost 0 bases, and 10 bases lay in between. Looked up from germline, CDR1 is MDHEN and CDR2 is SYDVKM. CDR3 DNA sequence: TGTGCCAGCACCGACGGGGCCTCTGGAAACACCATATATTTT. Translation: CASTDGASGNTIYF.

This clonotype was observed many times. V and J are TRBV7-9 and TRBJ1-5; no clear D gene. The CDR3 loop spans 14 amino acids. Per germline, CDR1 SEHNR and CDR2 FQNEAQ (reference sequence). Trimming cost V 5 bases and J 4 bases, with 12 bases left between them. CDR3 amino acids: CASSHDTLNQPQHF. CDR3 sequence (DNA): TGTGCCAGCAGCCACGACACATTGAATCAGCCCCAGCATTTT.

CDR3 loop: CAIRGSLLYGYTF. The CDR3 nucleotides are TGTGCCATCAGAGGGTCCCTACTCTATGGCTACACCTTC. The V call is TRBV10-3, the J call TRBJ1-2; D unclear. Germline lookup yields CDR1 ENHRY and CDR2 SYGVKD. The CDR3 loop spans 13 amino acids. V dropped 6 bases and J dropped 4 bases, with 12 bases sitting between them.

This chain uses TRBV28 with TRBJ1-2; TRBD1 matches 9 bases. J gave up 7 bases and V 5 bases, and 8 bases lay outside the gene matches. The CDR3 has 14 amino acids. In germline, CDR1 is MDHEN, CDR2 SYDVKM. CDR3 in amino acids: CASSLTGGLFGYTF. CDR3 in DNA: TGTGCCAGCAGTCTGACAGGGGGGCTTTTTGGCTACACCTTC.

Regarding this clonotype: This may be a read error, as it is one base from a much larger clone. The chain links TRBV28 to TRBJ1-1, with D unresolved. In germline, CDR1 is MDHEN, CDR2 SYDVKM. There are 11 residues in the CDR3. Deletions cut 5 bases from V and 7 bases from J, with 8 bases between. CDR3 DNA: TGTGCCAGCAGTCGGACGGTTGAAGCTTTCTTT. Amino acid sequence: CASSRTVEAFF.

This clonotype was observed many times. V is TRBV7-3 and J is TRBJ1-2, with D uncertain. The CDR3 runs 15 residues. Germline CDR1 is SGHTA and CDR2 is FQGTGA. The V gene lost 2 bases and the J gene lost 2 bases, with 12 bases spanning the gap. The CDR3 here is CASSLRTGLNYGYTF. The CDR3 DNA follows: TGTGCCAGCAGCTTACGTACGGGGTTAAACTATGGCTACACCTTC.

CDR3 amino acids: CASSLSTGSSYEQYF. CDR3 nucleotide sequence: TGTGCCAGCAGCTTGAGCACGGGAAGCTCCTACGAGCAGTACTTC. This rearrangement joins TRBV11-1 to TRBJ2-7; tentative D call: TRBD2 (5 bases). The CDR3 extends over 15 amino acids. Trimming removed 3 bases at V and 0 bases at J, with 12 bases between. Germline lookup yields CDR1 SGHAT and CDR2 FQDESV (reference sequence).

The rearrangement uses TRBV6-6 and TRBJ1-2; 10 bases fit TRBD1. The CDR3 has 17 residues. Trimming took 4 bases from V and 7 from J; bases not matched to a gene: 15. In germline, CDR1 is MNHNY, CDR2 SVGAGI (reference sequence). In nucleotides, the CDR3 is TGTGCCAGCAGTTCTTCACGGGACAGGGGAAAAGCCTGTGGCTACACCTTC. This codes for CASSSSRDRGKACGYTF.

This clonotype was counted at least ten times. The V call is TRBV3-1, the J call TRBJ2-3; 10 bases map to TRBD2. This CDR3 region has 15 residues. V trimming: 1 base; J trimming: 5 bases; junction bases outside the gene matches: 3. The V gene's germline CDR1 is LGHDT and CDR2 YNNKEL (reference sequence). CDR3 in DNA: TGTGCCAGCAGCCAAGTAGCGGGGGGCCAAGATACGCAGTATTTT. Protein product: CASSQVAGGQDTQYF.

This clonotype was observed a handful of times. Sequence at one end of the junction differs from germline and may be a read error. The chain employs TRBV5-1 and TRBJ2-5; a weak D match, TRBD2 (5 bases). Germline assignment: CDR1 SGHRS and CDR2 YFSETQ. The CDR3 loop spans 13 amino acids. The CDR3 sequence: CASRLDGEETQYF. CDR3 bases: TGCGCCAGCAGATTGGACGGGGAAGAGACCCAGTACTTC.

This clonotype was seen at least ten times. This chain joins TRBV6-2 or TRBV6-3 and TRBJ2-3; D is undetermined. V was clipped by 2 bases and J by 7 bases, with 7 bases between them. The CDR3 covers 12 residues. CDR1 is MNHEY, CDR2 SVGEGT, per germline. As DNA, the CDR3 is TGTGCCAGCAGTTACCGGCGATATACGCAGTATTTT. Protein sequence: CASSYRRYTQYF.

V is TRBV20-1 and J is TRBJ2-7; a weak D match, TRBD2 (5 bases). This CDR3 has 13 residues. V was cut by 3 bases and J by 6 bases, with 15 bases left in between. In germline, CDR1 is DFQATT, CDR2 SNEGSKA (reference sequence). DNA of the CDR3: TGCAGTGCTAGGACTAAGGAGTACAGCGAGCAGTACTTC. Its translation is CSARTKEYSEQYF.

This clonotype was observed many times. As DNA, the CDR3 is TGTGCCAGCAGCCAAGATATCGAGCGGGGTACTTACAATGAGCAGTTCTTC. This gives the protein CASSQDIERGTYNEQFF. J is TRBJ2-1 and V is TRBV3-1, with 7 bases identical to TRBD2. Germline CDR1 and CDR2: LGHDT and YNNKEL (reference sequence). The V and J ends lost 0 bases and 4 bases, in that order; junction bases with no gene match: 9. The CDR3 is made up of 17 amino acids.

The CDR3: CASSQSSGGYNEQFF. DNA for the CDR3: TGCGCCAGCAGCCAATCTAGCGGGGGATACAATGAGCAGTTCTTC. This chain uses TRBV4-1 with TRBJ2-1; 10 positions agree with TRBD2. CDR1 is MGHRA and CDR2 is YSYEKL in the germline V gene. With V trimmed by 2 bases and J by 4 bases, 2 bases remained unmatched. CDR3 length: 15 amino acids.

This clonotype was seen ten or more times. J is TRBJ1-1 and V is TRBV29-1; D possibly corresponds to TRBD1 (5 bases). Germline CDR1 is SQVTM and CDR2 is ANQGSEA. The V end was cut by 3 bases, the J end by 11 bases, with 13 bases between. The CDR3 runs 11 residues. CDR3 DNA sequence: TGCAGCGTTGATGGGGGTGGGGCGGCTTTCTTT. Translation: CSVDGGGAAFF.

In this sample, this clonotype turned up a few times. The chain recombines TRBV7-2 with TRBJ2-3, with no clear D. The CDR3 covers 14 residues. Deletions cut 2 bases from V and 4 bases from J, with 10 bases between. Germline CDR1 reads SGHTA; CDR2 reads FQGNSA. CDR3 protein: CASSLSVPPDTQYF. CDR3 coding DNA: TGTGCCAGCAGCTTATCAGTCCCCCCAGATACGCAGTATTTT.

Ten or more counts support this clonotype. This chain connects TRBV11-2 to TRBJ2-1; 9 bases align to TRBD2. J was trimmed by 4 bases and V by 4 bases; bases with no gene match: 8. Per the germline V gene, CDR1 is SGHAT and CDR2 is FQNNGV. The CDR3 is 16 residues long. Written as DNA, the CDR3 is TGTGCCAGCAGCTCTCCCAGCGGGGGGTGGTACAATGAGCAGTTCTTC. It specifies CASSSPSGGWYNEQFF.

The chain has TRBV7-2 and TRBJ2-1; maybe TRBD2 (5 bases). This CDR3 is built from 13 residues. V shed 5 bases and J shed 12 bases, with 17 bases lying between them. The germline CDR1 and CDR2 sequences are SGHTA and FQGNSA. DNA of the CDR3: TGTGCCAGCAGCCCCCGTGACGGCGGGTGGCAGTTCTTC. It is translated as CASSPRDGGWQFF.

For this clonotype: A much larger clonotype is one base distant, so this may be a read error. The V gene is TRBV20-1, the J gene TRBJ2-7, with TRBD1 matching over 8 bases. CDR3 length: 18 residues. V lost 3 bases and J lost 5; bases outside the gene matches: 21. Germline V CDR1 and CDR2: DFQATT, SNEGSKA (reference sequence). The CDR3 sequence is CSASPVQGDPMAIHEQYF. In nucleotides, the CDR3 is TGCAGTGCTAGTCCGGTACAGGGGGATCCAATGGCCATCCACGAGCAGTACTTC.

This clonotype has a handful of counts. The chain carries TRBV18 and TRBJ2-3; no firm D call. There are 17 residues in the CDR3. V lost 3 bases, J lost 0 bases, and 16 bases lay in between. Germline V gene sequence: CDR1 KGHSH, CDR2 LQKENI. This chain's CDR3 is CASSPSFVESSTDTQYF. CDR3 DNA sequence: TGTGCCAGCTCACCGTCATTTGTAGAATCTAGCACAGATACGCAGTATTTT.